The 26 T cell receptor beta chains in this list originate from one sample, sequenced in a study of glioma-infiltrating T cells after dendritic cell vaccination (dated by TCRdb to 2015 to 2016). The library was built by means of the immunoSEQ multiplex PCR assay. The immuneACCESS repertoire file appears here via TCRdb, limited to in-frame rearrangements. These files lack a portion of the clones; in checked studies, under half of the deficit traces to unresolved V genes, and the cause of the others is not known. The sample data list roughly 80,000 clones, and roughly 89% of these were observed just once. Clones ranked in the top ten supply roughly 3.1% of the sample. The sequenced sample was blood, obtained before dendritic cell vaccination. Every receptor here comes from a human donor with glioblastoma.

The chain recombines TRBV11-2 with TRBJ2-7; TRBD1 matches at 9 bases. This CDR3 has 15 residues. Germline V gene data show CDR1 as SGHAT and CDR2 as FQNNGV. V shed 5 bases and J 0 bases; nucleotides not matched to a gene: 5. The CDR3 DNA sequence: TGTGCCAGCAGCCTGGACAGGGGCCGCTCCTACGAGCAGTACTTC. This codes for CASSLDRGRSYEQYF.

This rearrangement joins TRBV2 to TRBJ2-3; D not certain. V lost 8 bases and J 3 bases, leaving 12 bases between the germline ends. The CDR3 runs to 13 residues. CDR1 and CDR2 from the germline V gene are SNHLY and FYNNEI. The DNA for the CDR3 is TGTGCCAGCCTTCTGGAGAGGACAGATACGCAGTATTTT. This sequence encodes CASLLERTDTQYF.

This clone was detected only once. The rearrangement links TRBV13 to TRBJ2-7, with 8 bases fitting TRBD1. CDR1 and CDR2 (germline): PRHDT, FYEKMQ (reference sequence). CDR3 length: 13 residues. The J segment lost 2 bases and the V segment lost 10 bases, leaving 7 bases of the junction unmatched. DNA of the CDR3: TGTGCCAAGCCTAGGACAGGGACCTACGAGCAGTACTTC. It is translated as CAKPRTGTYEQYF.

This chain joins TRBV6-5 and TRBJ2-7; 9 bases are shared with TRBD1. Trimming removed 6 bases from V and 2 bases from J; junction bases left unmatched: 8. The CDR3 runs 15 residues. CDR1 is MNHEY, CDR2 SVGAGI, per germline. CDR3 in amino acids: CASRPGQGRAYEQYF. The CDR3, as DNA: TGTGCCAGCAGACCTGGACAGGGGCGGGCCTACGAGCAGTACTTC.

This chain connects TRBV6-1 to TRBJ2-7; 12 bases line up with TRBD1. V dropped 6 bases and J dropped 12; count of bases not matched to a gene: 12. This CDR3 comprises 14 residues. The V gene's germline CDR1 is MNHNS and CDR2 SASEGT. The chain's CDR3 is CASRTGQGALWGYF. CDR3 DNA sequence: TGTGCCAGCAGGACGGGACAGGGGGCCCTGTGGGGGTACTTC.

The rearrangement joins TRBV7-9 to TRBJ2-1, with 13 bases identical to TRBD2. CDR1 and CDR2 (germline): SEHNR, FQNEAQ (reference sequence). There are 16 residues in the CDR3. The junction had 6 bases not matched to a gene; V was cut back by 6 bases and J by 4 bases. Here the CDR3 DNA reads TGTGCCAGCAGACGGACTAGCGGGAGTCCGTACAATGAGCAGTTCTTC. It translates to CASRRTSGSPYNEQFF.

For the CDR3, the DNA is TGTGCCAGTCGTGGGACTTTGTACCAAGAGACCCAGTACTTC. It translates to CASRGTLYQETQYF. The chain couples TRBV11-2 to TRBJ2-5; D might be TRBD2 (6 bases). CDR3 length equals 14 residues. The germline V gene has CDR1 SGHAT and CDR2 FQNNGV. Trimming took 9 bases from V and 0 from J, leaving 14 bases between them.

The chain employs TRBV28 and TRBJ1-2; D is possibly TRBD1 (6 bases). The length of the CDR3 is 15 residues. V was trimmed by 8 bases and J by 0 bases, leaving 16 bases between them. The germline CDR1 and CDR2 sequences are MDHEN and SYDVKM. CDR3 in DNA: TGTGCCAGCCCCCCGGGGGGGGGCCCTAACTATGGCTACACCTTC. Amino acids: CASPPGGGPNYGYTF.

The chain links TRBV2 to TRBJ2-6; perhaps TRBD2 as D (6 bases). The CDR3 totals 19 residues. Germline V CDR1 and CDR2: SNHLY, FYNNEI. With 6 bases removed from V and 0 bases from J, the gap between germline ends came to 21 bases. The CDR3 DNA is TGTGCCAGCAGGCAGGAGGGGTGGGCTCGAAGCTCTGGGGCCAACGTCCTGACTTTC. Translation gives CASRQEGWARSSGANVLTF.

This rearrangement joins TRBV10-3 to TRBJ1-6, with D possibly matching TRBD1 (6 bases). Trimming stripped 3 bases from V and 0 bases from J, with 9 bases between. The CDR3 is 16 amino acids. The V gene's germline CDR1 is ENHRY and CDR2 SYGVKD. The CDR3 DNA follows: TGTGCCATCAGTGAAAGGGGGAGCTCCTATAATTCACCCCTCCACTTT. This encodes CAISERGSSYNSPLHF.

The chain couples TRBV6-1 to TRBJ1-1; D unclear. The CDR3 loop spans 12 amino acids. Germline CDR1 reads MNHNS; CDR2 reads SASEGT. V lost 6 bases to trimming and J lost 6 bases, with 11 bases between them. CDR3 DNA: TGTGCCAGCAGGACGGGGTTCGCTGAAGCTTTCTTT. Protein: CASRTGFAEAFF.

CDR3 in DNA: TGTGCCAGCAGTGTCGACAGGGGTGGACCCTACGAGCAGTACTTC. Amino acids: CASSVDRGGPYEQYF. The chain carries TRBV27 and TRBJ2-7; 8 positions agree with TRBD1. Trimming at V came to 5 bases and at J to 2 bases, leaving 8 bases not matched to a gene. This CDR3 is 15 amino acids long. Germline loops: CDR1 MNHEY, CDR2 SMNVEV (reference sequence).

This clone has a handful of counts. The rearrangement uses TRBV6-1 and TRBJ2-1, with 7 bases aligning to TRBD2. The germline V gene has CDR1 MNHNS and CDR2 SASEGT. Germline trimming cut 3 bases from V and 0 bases from J; bases unmatched to any gene: 2. The CDR3 runs 15 residues. DNA of the CDR3: TGTGCCAGCAGTGATCTAGCGGTCTCCTACAATGAGCAGTTCTTC. Protein sequence: CASSDLAVSYNEQFF.

The chain joins TRBV11-2 to TRBJ2-7; 8 nucleotides match TRBD1. J gave up 1 base and V 1 base, and 12 bases lay outside the gene matches. The CDR3 has 18 residues. CDR1 and CDR2 (germline): SGHAT, FQNNGV. CDR3 sequence reads: CASSLARGQVFRSYEQYF. In DNA form, the CDR3 reads TGTGCCAGCAGCTTAGCTCGGGGACAGGTTTTTAGGTCCTACGAGCAGTACTTC.

The rearrangement uses TRBV7-6 and TRBJ1-4, with D perhaps TRBD1 (5 bases). This CDR3 has 15 amino acids. V was shortened by 5 bases and J by 3 bases, with 13 bases between the two germline ends. Germline lookup yields CDR1 SGHVS and CDR2 FNYEAQ. CDR3 nucleotides: TGTGCCAGCAGCCCATCAGGGTGGGCTAATGAAAAACTGTTTTTT. This codes for CASSPSGWANEKLFF. Complete variable domain (other parts from reference TRBV7-6 and TRBJ1-4): GAGVSQSPRYKVTKRGQDVALRCDPISGHVSLYWYRQALGQGPEFLTYFNYEAQQDKSGLPNDRFSAERPEGSISTLTIQRTEQRDSAMYRCASSPSGWANEKLFFGSGTQLSVL.

The J gene is TRBJ1-5, the V gene TRBV6-1; D ambiguous. The CDR3 is made up of 16 amino acids. CDR1 MNHNS and CDR2 SASEGT come from the germline V gene. Trimming removed 0 bases at V and 0 bases at J, with 9 bases between. DNA of the CDR3: TGTGCCAGCAGTGAAGCTAGGTGGGCTAGCAATCAGCCCCAGCATTTT. It translates to CASSEARWASNQPQHF.

The genes are TRBV19 and TRBJ1-2; D is possibly TRBD1 (6 bases). CDR1 is LNHDA and CDR2 is SQIVND in the germline V gene (reference sequence). Trimming took 7 bases from V and 5 from J, leaving 11 bases between them. CDR3 length: 12 amino acids. The CDR3: CASTQDRYGYTF. The CDR3 nucleotides read TGTGCCAGTACCCAGGACAGATATGGCTACACCTTC. The whole variable domain, remainder taken from reference TRBV19 and TRBJ1-2, is DGGITQSPKYLFRKEGQNVTLSCEQNLNHDAMYWYRQDPGQGLRLIYYSQIVNDFQKGDIAEGYSVSREKKESFPLTVTSAQKNPTAFYLCASTQDRYGYTFGSGTRLTVV.

This clone was recorded a few times. The chain recombines TRBV14 with TRBJ2-7; 10 bases are a match to TRBD1. V lost 9 bases, J lost 5 bases, and 7 bases stayed unmatched. There are 13 residues in the CDR3. CDR1 SGHDN and CDR2 FVKESK come from the germline V gene. CDR3 nucleotide sequence: TGTGCCAGTAGTGAGACAGGGGGCGACGAGCAGTACTTC. This sequence encodes CASSETGGDEQYF. The complete variable domain, with remaining parts taken from reference TRBV14 and TRBJ2-7, reads EAGVTQFPSHSVIEKGQTVTLRCDPISGHDNLYWYRRVMGKEIKFLLHFVKESKQDESGMPNNRFLAERTGGTYSTLKVQPAELEDSGVYFCASSETGGDEQYFGPGTRLTVT.

The V call is TRBV4-2, the J call TRBJ2-7; tentative D call: TRBD1 (5 bases). Germline V CDR1 and CDR2: LGHNA, YNFKEQ. Between the trimmed V and J ends, which lost 0 bases and 2 bases, there was a span of 11 bases. The CDR3 is made up of 15 amino acids. The CDR3 DNA sequence: TGTGCCAGCAGCCAAGATAAGGGGTTTGCCTACGAGCAGTACTTC. This gives the protein CASSQDKGFAYEQYF.

This clone was observed a single time. V usage is TRBV2 and J usage is TRBJ1-5; maybe TRBD1 (5 bases). In germline, CDR1 is SNHLY, CDR2 FYNNEI. The CDR3 covers 14 residues. Trimming pared 3 bases from V and 0 bases from J, leaving 6 bases between. CDR3 sequence: CASSDRDSNQPQHF. For the CDR3, the DNA is TGTGCCAGCAGTGACAGGGATAGCAATCAGCCCCAGCATTTT.

The chain has TRBV11-2 and TRBJ1-3; 8 bases are shared with TRBD1. The V gene end was trimmed by 3 bases and the J gene end by 6 bases; junction bases not matched to a gene: 4. This CDR3 spans 14 amino acids. Germline loops: CDR1 SGHAT, CDR2 FQNNGV. CDR3 sequence: CASSFSTGENTIYF. DNA for the CDR3: TGTGCCAGCAGCTTTTCGACAGGGGAAAACACCATATATTTT.

This clone was seen only a few times. The chain is built from TRBV6-5 and TRBJ1-2, with no clear D. The CDR3 covers 13 residues. The germline gives CDR1 MNHEY, CDR2 SVGAGI. The ends were cut back, 8 bases at V and 7 bases at J, with 17 bases in the middle. For the CDR3, the DNA is TGTGCCAGCGGGAGAGGCAGTATGGGTGGCTACACCTTC. It specifies CASGRGSMGGYTF.

V gene TRBV14 combines with J gene TRBJ2-1; no clear D. CDR1 is SGHDN, CDR2 FVKESK, per germline. V was cut by 2 bases and J by 6 bases, with 8 bases left in between. The CDR3 covers 13 residues. The CDR3 DNA follows: TGTGCCAGCAGCCAATTTCCGGGCAATGAGCAGTTCTTC. Translation gives CASSQFPGNEQFF.

J is TRBJ1-1 and V is TRBV18, with 7 bases lining up with TRBD1. The V and J ends lost 3 bases and 3 bases, in that order; junction bases with no gene match: 10. CDR1 and CDR2 (germline): KGHSH, LQKENI. The CDR3 runs to 16 residues. The CDR3 protein is CASSPSPPQGDTEAFF. DNA for the CDR3: TGTGCCAGCTCACCCTCCCCCCCTCAGGGGGACACTGAAGCTTTCTTT. The whole variable domain, remainder taken from reference TRBV18 and TRBJ1-1, is NAGVMQNPRHLVRRRGQEARLRCSPMKGHSHVYWYRQLPEEGLKFMVYLQKENIIDESGMPKERFSAEFPKEGPSILRIQQVVRGDSAAYFCASSPSPPQGDTEAFFGQGTRLTVV.

The chain uses TRBV6-1 and TRBJ2-7; TRBD2 is a possible D gene (6 bases). This CDR3 has 15 amino acids. The ends were cut back, 4 bases at V and 2 bases at J, with 15 bases in the middle. CDR1 is MNHNS and CDR2 is SASEGT in the germline V gene. DNA of the CDR3: TGTGCCAGCAGTGTCCCCGACTGGACTACCTACGAGCAGTACTTC. As protein: CASSVPDWTTYEQYF.

This clone was seen only a few times. The chain carries TRBV6-5 and TRBJ1-1, with D possibly matching TRBD1 (6 bases). There are 15 residues in the CDR3. Trimming shortened V by 0 bases and J by 6 bases, and 14 bases separated the two germline ends. Germline V CDR1 and CDR2: MNHEY, SVGAGI. This chain's CDR3 is CASSYSISRGPEAFF. The DNA for the CDR3 is TGTGCCAGCAGTTACTCGATAAGCAGGGGCCCTGAAGCTTTCTTT.